Listed here is a single TCR beta chain. The sample comes from a study of blood T cell repertoires in COVID-19. V gave up 1 base and J gave up 5 bases, with 12 bases separating them. Germline V gives CDR1 MNHEY, CDR2 SMNVEV (reference sequence). The CDR3 is made up of 15 amino acids. Measured with immunoSEQ multiplex PCR; TCRdb has only the in-frame clones, and not every one. The sample includes 200,000 to 250,000 clones, approximately 90% of them seen just once. The source of this sequence is a woman aged 25-40 years with COVID-19, enrolled during active disease. The chain combines TRBV27 with TRBJ2-1; tentatively, D is TRBD2 (7 bases). Sample: peripheral blood. The CDR3 DNA reads as TGTGCCAGCAGTTTATTTGCGGGGGCAGACAATGAGCAGTTCTTC. Translation gives CASSLFAGADNEQFF.